This is a list of T cell receptor beta chains from one sample in a study of post-analysis software for immune sequencing data. TCRdb reanalysed the PCR reads using MiXCR and keeps one entry per CDR3 protein. The table shows about 820,000 distinct CDR3 sequences, with roughly 50% occurring only once. The sequenced sample consisted of blood. Source of these receptors: a girl aged 10 to 17 with multiple sclerosis. Both conserved end residues are part of each CDR3. Each record gives: V gene, clone size, D gene, J gene, CDR3 protein, CDR3 DNA. A D gene is named only where the DNA matches it firmly. Expanded clones are given a class, and other clones once, few, many or no size at all.

V: TRBV15; size: -; D: -; J: TRBJ2-7; CDR3: CATSSFVEGHEQYF; DNA: TGTGCCACCAGCAGTTTTGTTGAGGGGCACGAGCAGTACTTC
V: TRBV5-8; size: few; D: -; J: TRBJ1-1; CDR3: CASSLAGTGNTEAFF; DNA: TGTGCCAGCAGCTTGGCCGGGACGGGAAACACTGAAGCTTTCTTT
V: TRBV20-1; size: few; D: -; J: TRBJ2-7; CDR3: CSARRWAQHSYEQYF; DNA: TGCAGTGCTAGAAGATGGGCACAGCATTCCTACGAGCAGTACTTC
V: TRBV12-3/TRBV12-4; size: few; D: TRBD2; J: TRBJ2-3; CDR3: CASAPAGGRTDTQYF; DNA: TGTGCCAGCGCCCCAGCGGGGGGGCGCACAGATACGCAGTATTTT
V: TRBV5-1; size: few; D: -; J: TRBJ2-3; CDR3: CASSLDSPSTDTQYF; DNA: TGCGCCAGCAGCTTGGACAGTCCTAGCACAGATACGCAGTATTTT
V: TRBV12-3/TRBV12-4; size: -; D: -; J: TRBJ2-3; CDR3: CASSFYTSTDTQYF; DNA: TGTGCCAGCAGTTTTTATACTAGCACAGATACGCAGTATTTT
V: TRBV25-1; size: -; D: -; J: TRBJ2-1; CDR3: CASSESRDGYRYNEQFF; DNA: TGTGCCAGCAGTGAATCCCGGGACGGGTACAGGTACAATGAGCAGTTCTTC
V: TRBV20-1; size: -; D: TRBD1; J: TRBJ2-7; CDR3: CSSPGQGYVYEQYF; DNA: TGCAGTTCCCCGGGACAGGGTTACGTCTACGAGCAGTACTTC
V: TRBV4-1; size: -; D: -; J: TRBJ1-1; CDR3: CASSQDREAFF; DNA: TGCGCCAGCAGCCAAGATAGGGAAGCTTTCTTT
V: TRBV9; size: -; D: -; J: TRBJ2-1; CDR3: CASSATSGLNEQFF; DNA: TGTGCCAGCAGCGCGACATCAGGGTTAAATGAGCAGTTCTTC
V: TRBV20-1; size: -; D: TRBD2; J: TRBJ2-7; CDR3: CSARVPGLAGTEQYF; DNA: TGCAGTGCTAGAGTTCCGGGACTAGCGGGTACCGAGCAGTACTTC
V: TRBV10-3; size: -; D: -; J: TRBJ2-5; CDR3: CAISESHDRGETQYF; DNA: TGTGCCATCAGTGAGAGCCACGACAGAGGGGAGACCCAGTACTTC
V: TRBV20-1; size: -; D: -; J: TRBJ2-7; CDR3: CSARDLPGGYEQYF; DNA: TGCAGTGCTAGAGATCTCCCCGGTGGCTACGAGCAGTACTTC
V: TRBV7-3; size: -; D: -; J: TRBJ2-1; CDR3: CASSFNYYNEQFF; DNA: TGTGCCAGCAGCTTTAACTACTACAATGAGCAGTTCTTC
V: TRBV7-9; size: -; D: -; J: TRBJ2-7; CDR3: CASSLGTAVSEYF; DNA: TGTGCCAGCAGCTTAGGGACAGCCGTAAGTGAGTACTTC
V: TRBV25-1; size: -; D: TRBD2; J: TRBJ2-7; CDR3: CASSDGGWQNYEQYF; DNA: TGTGCCAGCAGTGACGGGGGGTGGCAGAACTACGAGCAGTACTTC
V: TRBV11-3; size: -; D: -; J: TRBJ2-2; CDR3: CASSLDRDIDTGELFF; DNA: TGTGCCAGCAGCTTAGACCGGGACATAGACACCGGGGAGCTGTTTTTT
V: TRBV12-3/TRBV12-4; size: -; D: TRBD1; J: TRBJ2-4; CDR3: CASSPDRVIQYF; DNA: TGTGCCAGCAGTCCCGACAGGGTGATTCAGTACTTC
V: TRBV15; size: -; D: -; J: TRBJ2-1; CDR3: CATSKDNEQFF; DNA: TGTGCCACCAGCAAAGACAATGAGCAGTTCTTC
V: TRBV13; size: -; D: -; J: TRBJ1-2; CDR3: CASSPRGAGGYTF; DNA: TGTGCCAGCAGCCCCCGAGGGGCAGGTGGCTACACCTTC
V: TRBV10-3; size: -; D: -; J: TRBJ2-5; CDR3: CAISAYKGETQYF; DNA: TGTGCCATCAGTGCCTATAAAGGAGAGACCCAGTACTTC
V: TRBV12-3/TRBV12-4; size: few; D: -; J: TRBJ2-1; CDR3: CASSPGRGNEQFF; DNA: TGTGCCAGCAGCCCCGGTCGGGGCAATGAGCAGTTCTTC
V: TRBV7-2; size: -; D: -; J: TRBJ2-7; CDR3: CASSFGPNSYEQYF; DNA: TGTGCCAGCAGCTTCGGTCCCAACTCCTACGAGCAGTACTTC
V: TRBV7-9; size: -; D: -; J: TRBJ1-2; CDR3: CASSPSGKAFNYGYTF; DNA: TGTGCCAGCAGCCCATCCGGGAAGGCCTTTAACTATGGCTACACCTTC
V: TRBV5-5; size: -; D: TRBD1; J: TRBJ2-2; CDR3: CASSSTGGAGTGELFF; DNA: TGTGCCAGCAGCTCAACAGGGGGCGCGGGCACCGGGGAGCTGTTTTTT
V: TRBV20-1; size: -; D: -; J: TRBJ2-1; CDR3: CSARVREEQFF; DNA: TGCAGTGCTAGAGTCAGGGAGGAGCAGTTCTTC
V: TRBV7-9; size: -; D: TRBD1; J: TRBJ2-7; CDR3: CASSSGTGSFYEQYF; DNA: TGTGCCAGCAGCTCGGGGACAGGTTCTTTTTACGAGCAGTACTTC
V: TRBV10-3; size: few; D: -; J: TRBJ2-5; CDR3: CAISEWGGKETQYF; DNA: TGTGCCATCAGTGAGTGGGGCGGGAAAGAGACCCAGTACTTC
V: TRBV5-6; size: few; D: TRBD1; J: TRBJ1-2; CDR3: CASSLETGTVSNYGYTF; DNA: TGTGCCAGCAGCCTGGAGACAGGGACCGTTTCTAACTATGGCTACACCTTC
V: TRBV7-2; size: -; D: -; J: TRBJ2-5; CDR3: CASTRGVQETQYF; DNA: TGTGCCAGCACCAGGGGGGTCCAAGAGACCCAGTACTTC
V: TRBV10-3; size: -; D: -; J: TRBJ2-7; CDR3: CAISPYRDTGYEQYF; DNA: TGTGCCATCAGCCCCTACAGGGACACGGGGTACGAGCAGTACTTC
V: TRBV29-1; size: -; D: -; J: TRBJ2-7; CDR3: CSVRLGFRYEQYF; DNA: TGCAGCGTTAGGCTGGGTTTTAGATACGAGCAGTACTTC
V: TRBV18; size: few; D: -; J: TRBJ2-7; CDR3: CASSPFEQELLHEQYF; DNA: TGTGCCAGCTCACCCTTTGAGCAGGAACTACTTCACGAGCAGTACTTC
V: TRBV4-2; size: -; D: TRBD1; J: TRBJ1-1; CDR3: CASSQDRRQGEAFF; DNA: TGTGCCAGCAGCCAAGACCGGAGACAGGGGGAAGCTTTCTTT
V: TRBV4-1; size: few; D: -; J: TRBJ1-2; CDR3: CASSQVSQGSYTF; DNA: TGCGCCAGCAGCCAAGTTTCTCAGGGTAGCTACACCTTC
V: TRBV10-3; size: few; D: -; J: TRBJ2-1; CDR3: CAISDTHNEQFF; DNA: TGTGCCATCAGTGACACCCACAATGAGCAGTTCTTC
V: TRBV11-2; size: -; D: TRBD1; J: TRBJ2-5; CDR3: CASSPGQFQETQYF; DNA: TGTGCCAGCAGTCCGGGACAGTTCCAAGAGACCCAGTACTTC
V: TRBV2; size: -; D: -; J: TRBJ1-2; CDR3: CASSESSNYGYTF; DNA: TGTGCCAGCAGTGAATCTTCTAACTATGGCTACACCTTC
V: TRBV4-2; size: -; D: -; J: TRBJ2-7; CDR3: CASSQDTRGPGDEQYF; DNA: TGTGCCAGCAGCCAAGATACGAGGGGACCTGGAGACGAGCAGTACTTC
V: TRBV12-5; size: -; D: -; J: TRBJ2-7; CDR3: CASGLEHPYEQYF; DNA: TGTGCTAGTGGTTTAGAGCACCCCTACGAGCAGTACTTC